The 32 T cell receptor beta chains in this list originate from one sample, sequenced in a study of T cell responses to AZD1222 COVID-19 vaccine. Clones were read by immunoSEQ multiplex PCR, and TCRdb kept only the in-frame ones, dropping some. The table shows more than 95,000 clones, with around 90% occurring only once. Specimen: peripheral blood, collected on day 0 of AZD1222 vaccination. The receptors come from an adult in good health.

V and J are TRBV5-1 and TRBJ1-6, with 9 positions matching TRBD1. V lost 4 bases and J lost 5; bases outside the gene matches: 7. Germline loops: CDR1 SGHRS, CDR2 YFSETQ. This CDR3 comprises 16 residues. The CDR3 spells CASSPAGTGNNSPLHF. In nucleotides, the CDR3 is TGCGCCAGCAGCCCGGCCGGGACAGGGAATAATTCACCCCTCCACTTT.

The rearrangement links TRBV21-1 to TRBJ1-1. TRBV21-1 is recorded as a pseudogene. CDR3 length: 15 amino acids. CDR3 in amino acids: CASSMGMGTNTEAFF. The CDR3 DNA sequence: TGTGCCAGCAGCATGGGGATGGGGACGAACACTGAAGCTTTCTTT.

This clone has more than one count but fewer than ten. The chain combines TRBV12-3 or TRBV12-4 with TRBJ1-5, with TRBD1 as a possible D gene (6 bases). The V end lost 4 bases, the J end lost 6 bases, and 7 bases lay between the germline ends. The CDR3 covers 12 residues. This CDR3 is CASSWGAQPQHF. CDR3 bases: TGTGCCAGCAGTTGGGGGGCTCAGCCCCAGCATTTT.

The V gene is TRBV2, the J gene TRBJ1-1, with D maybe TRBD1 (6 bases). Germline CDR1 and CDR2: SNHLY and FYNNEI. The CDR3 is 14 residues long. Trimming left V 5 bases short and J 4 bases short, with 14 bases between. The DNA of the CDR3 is TGTGCCAGCAGTACCTATCCCAGGGGCACTGAAGCTTTCTTT. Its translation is CASSTYPRGTEAFF.

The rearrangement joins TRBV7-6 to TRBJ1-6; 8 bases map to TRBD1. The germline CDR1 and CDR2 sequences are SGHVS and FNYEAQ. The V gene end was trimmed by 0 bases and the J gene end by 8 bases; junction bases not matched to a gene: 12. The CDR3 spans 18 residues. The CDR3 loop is CASSLASGGRGLDSPLHF. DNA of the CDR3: TGTGCCAGCAGCTTAGCGTCGGGTGGCAGGGGGCTTGATTCACCCCTCCACTTT.

This chain's CDR3 is CASSLQGNTIYF. As DNA, the CDR3 is TGTGCCAGCAGCTTGCAGGGAAACACCATATATTTT. The V and J genes are TRBV5-4 and TRBJ1-3; D unresolved. This CDR3 is 12 amino acids long. The V gene lost 1 base and the J gene lost 4 bases, with 3 bases spanning the gap. The V gene's germline CDR1 is SGHNT and CDR2 YYREEE (reference sequence).

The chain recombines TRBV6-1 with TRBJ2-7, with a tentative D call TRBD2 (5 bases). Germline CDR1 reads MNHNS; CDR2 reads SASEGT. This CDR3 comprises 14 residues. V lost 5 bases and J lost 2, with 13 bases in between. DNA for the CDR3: TGTGCCAGCAGTTTTAGGCGGGCAGCCTACGAGCAGTACTTC. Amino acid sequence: CASSFRRAAYEQYF.

The CDR3 loop is CASSVGDRSNLLAGLSYEQYF. The CDR3 coding sequence is TGTGCCAGCAGCGTTGGGGACAGGTCGAACCTACTAGCGGGTCTTTCCTACGAGCAGTACTTC. The genes are TRBV9 and TRBJ2-7, with a weak D call TRBD2 (9 bases). The CDR3 runs 21 residues. CDR1 and CDR2 from the germline V gene are SGDLS and YYNGEE. V lost 2 bases to trimming and J lost 1 base, with 31 bases between them.

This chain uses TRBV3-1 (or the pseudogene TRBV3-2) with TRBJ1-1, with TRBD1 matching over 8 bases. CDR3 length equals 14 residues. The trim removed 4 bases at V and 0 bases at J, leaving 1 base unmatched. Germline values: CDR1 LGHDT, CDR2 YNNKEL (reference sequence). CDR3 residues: CASSRQGLNTEAFF. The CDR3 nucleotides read TGTGCCAGCAGCCGACAGGGGTTGAACACTGAAGCTTTCTTT.

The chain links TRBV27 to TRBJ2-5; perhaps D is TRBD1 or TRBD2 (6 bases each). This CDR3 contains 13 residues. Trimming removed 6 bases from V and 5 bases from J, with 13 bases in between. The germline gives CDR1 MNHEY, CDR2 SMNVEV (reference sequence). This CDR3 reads CASRDGGWETQYF. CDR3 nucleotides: TGTGCCAGCAGGGACGGGGGCTGGGAGACCCAGTACTTC.

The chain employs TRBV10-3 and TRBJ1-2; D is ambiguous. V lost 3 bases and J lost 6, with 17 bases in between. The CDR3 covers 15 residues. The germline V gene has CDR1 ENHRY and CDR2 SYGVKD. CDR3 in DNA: TGTGCCATCAGTGAACAAGCGGGGAACACGAATGGCTACACCTTC. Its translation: CAISEQAGNTNGYTF.

CDR3 loop: CASSEARTSGNTIYF. CDR3 DNA sequence: TGTGCCAGCAGCGAGGCGCGTACCTCTGGAAACACCATATATTTT. The chain is built from TRBV6-5 and TRBJ1-3; D is ambiguous. Germline V gene sequence: CDR1 MNHEY, CDR2 SVGAGI. V was shortened by 6 bases and J by 0 bases, with 12 bases between the two germline ends. CDR3 length equals 15 residues.

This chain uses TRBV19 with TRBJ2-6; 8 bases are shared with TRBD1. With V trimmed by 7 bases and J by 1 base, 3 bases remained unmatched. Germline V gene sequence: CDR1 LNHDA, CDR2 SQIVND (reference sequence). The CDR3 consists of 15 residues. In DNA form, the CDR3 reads TGTGCCAGTAATGACAGGGGTTCTGGGGCCAACGTCCTGACTTTC. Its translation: CASNDRGSGANVLTF.

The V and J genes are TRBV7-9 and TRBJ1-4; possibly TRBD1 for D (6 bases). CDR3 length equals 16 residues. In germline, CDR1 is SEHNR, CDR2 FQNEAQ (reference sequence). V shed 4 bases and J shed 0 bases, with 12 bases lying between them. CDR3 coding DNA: TGTGCCAGCAGCTCAGCAGCAGGGGCAACTAATGAAAAACTGTTTTTT. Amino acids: CASSSAAGATNEKLFF.

The CDR3, as DNA: TGTGCCAGTAGTAGTCGGTATTCTGAAAAACTGTTTTTT. Encoded protein: CASSSRYSEKLFF. The V call is TRBV19, the J call TRBJ1-4; D remains ambiguous. Germline CDR1 and CDR2: LNHDA and SQIVND (reference sequence). V lost 4 bases and J 7 bases, leaving 10 bases between the germline ends. This CDR3 region has 13 residues.

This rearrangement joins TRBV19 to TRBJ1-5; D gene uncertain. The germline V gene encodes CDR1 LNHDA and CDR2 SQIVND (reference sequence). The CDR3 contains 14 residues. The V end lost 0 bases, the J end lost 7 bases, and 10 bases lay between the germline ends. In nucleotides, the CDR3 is TGTGCCAGTAGTATAGATCCCTCCAAGCAGCCCCAGCATTTT. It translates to CASSIDPSKQPQHF.

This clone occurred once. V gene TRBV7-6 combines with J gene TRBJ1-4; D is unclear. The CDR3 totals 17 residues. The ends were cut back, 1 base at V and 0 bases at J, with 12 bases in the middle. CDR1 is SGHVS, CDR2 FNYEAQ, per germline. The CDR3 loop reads CASSLDGRPATNEKLFF. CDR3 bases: TGTGCCAGCAGCTTAGATGGCAGGCCGGCAACTAATGAAAAACTGTTTTTT.

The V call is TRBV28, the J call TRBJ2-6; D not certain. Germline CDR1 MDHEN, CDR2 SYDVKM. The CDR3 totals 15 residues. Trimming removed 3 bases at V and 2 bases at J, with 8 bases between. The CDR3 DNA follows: TGTGCCAGCAGTTTTCGAGTTACTGGGGCCAACGTCCTGACTTTC. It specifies CASSFRVTGANVLTF. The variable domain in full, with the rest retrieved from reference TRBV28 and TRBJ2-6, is DVKVTQSSRYLVKRTGEKVFLECVQDMDHENMFWYRQDPGLGLRLIYFSYDVKMKEKGDIPEGYSVSREKKERFSLILESASTNQTSMYLCASSFRVTGANVLTFGAGSRLTVL.

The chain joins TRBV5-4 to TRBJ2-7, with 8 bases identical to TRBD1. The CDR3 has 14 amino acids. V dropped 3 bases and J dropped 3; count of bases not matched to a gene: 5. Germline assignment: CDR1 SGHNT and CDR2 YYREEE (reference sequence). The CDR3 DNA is TGTGCCAGCAGCTCCGGACAGGGCATCTACGAGCAGTACTTC. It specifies CASSSGQGIYEQYF.

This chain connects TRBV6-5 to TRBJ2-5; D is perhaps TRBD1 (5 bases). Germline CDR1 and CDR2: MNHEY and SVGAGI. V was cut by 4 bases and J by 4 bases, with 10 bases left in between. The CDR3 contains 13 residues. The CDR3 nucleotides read TGTGCCAGCAGTTTTGACAGTCGAGAGACCCAGTACTTC. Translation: CASSFDSRETQYF.

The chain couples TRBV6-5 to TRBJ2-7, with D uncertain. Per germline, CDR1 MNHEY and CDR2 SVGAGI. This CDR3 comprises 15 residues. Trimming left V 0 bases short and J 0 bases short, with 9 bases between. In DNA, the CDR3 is TGTGCCAGCAGTTACTCGATGGGGTACTCCTACGAGCAGTACTTC. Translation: CASSYSMGYSYEQYF.

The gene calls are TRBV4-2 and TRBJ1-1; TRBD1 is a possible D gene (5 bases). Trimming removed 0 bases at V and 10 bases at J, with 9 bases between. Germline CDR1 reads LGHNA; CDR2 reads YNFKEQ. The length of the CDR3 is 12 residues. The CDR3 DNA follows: TGTGCCAGCAGCCAAGATGGGAGGGGAGCTTTCTTT. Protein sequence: CASSQDGRGAFF.

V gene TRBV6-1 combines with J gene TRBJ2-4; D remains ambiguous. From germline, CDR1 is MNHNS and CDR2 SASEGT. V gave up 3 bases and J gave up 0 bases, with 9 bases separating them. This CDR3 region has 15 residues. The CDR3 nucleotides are TGTGCCAGCAGTGACCTTCGCGAAGCCAAAAACATTCAGTACTTC. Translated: CASSDLREAKNIQYF.

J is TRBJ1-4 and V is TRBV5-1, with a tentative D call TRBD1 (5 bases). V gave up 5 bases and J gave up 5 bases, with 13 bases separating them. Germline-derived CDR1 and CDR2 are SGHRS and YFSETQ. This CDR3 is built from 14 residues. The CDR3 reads CASRGRQHNEKLFF. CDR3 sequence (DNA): TGCGCCAGCAGAGGCAGACAGCACAATGAAAAACTGTTTTTT. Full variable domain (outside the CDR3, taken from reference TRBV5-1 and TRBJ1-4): KAGVTQTPRYLIKTRGQQVTLSCSPISGHRSVSWYQQTPGQGLQFLFEYFSETQRNKGNFPGRFSGRQFSNSRSEMNVSTLELGDSALYLCASRGRQHNEKLFFGSGTQLSVL.

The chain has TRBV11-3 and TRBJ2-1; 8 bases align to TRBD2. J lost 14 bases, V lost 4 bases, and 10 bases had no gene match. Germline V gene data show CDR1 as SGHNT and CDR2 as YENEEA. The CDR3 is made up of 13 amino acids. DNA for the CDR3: TGTGCCAGCAGCTCCGGGAATAGCGGGGTTAAGTTCTTC. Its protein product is CASSSGNSGVKFF.

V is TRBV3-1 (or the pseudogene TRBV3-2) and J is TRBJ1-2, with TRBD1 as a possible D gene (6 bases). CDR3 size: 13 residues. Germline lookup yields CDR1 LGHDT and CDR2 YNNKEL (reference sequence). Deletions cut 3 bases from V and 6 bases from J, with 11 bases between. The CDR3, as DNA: TGTGCCAGCAGCCAGTTACAGGGAGATGGCTACACCTTC. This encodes CASSQLQGDGYTF.

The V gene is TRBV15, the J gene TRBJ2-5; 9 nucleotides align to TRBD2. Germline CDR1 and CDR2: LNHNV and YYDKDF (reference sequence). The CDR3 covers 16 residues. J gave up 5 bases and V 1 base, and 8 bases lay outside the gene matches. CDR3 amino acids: CATSRAPSGGRETQYF. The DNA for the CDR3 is TGTGCCACCAGCAGAGCCCCAAGCGGGGGGCGGGAGACCCAGTACTTC. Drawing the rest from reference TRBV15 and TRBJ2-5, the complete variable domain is DAMVIQNPRYQVTQFGKPVTLSCSQTLNHNVMYWYQQKSSQAPKLLFHYYDKDFNNEADTPDNFQSRRPNTSFCFLDIRSPGLGDTAMYLCATSRAPSGGRETQYFGPGTRLLVL.

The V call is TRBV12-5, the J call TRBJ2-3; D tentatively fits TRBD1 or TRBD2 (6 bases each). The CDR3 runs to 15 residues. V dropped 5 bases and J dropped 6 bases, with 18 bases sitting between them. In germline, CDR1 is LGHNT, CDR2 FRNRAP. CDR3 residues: CASGPSVGGADTQYF. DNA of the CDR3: TGTGCTAGTGGTCCCTCTGTGGGGGGCGCTGATACGCAGTATTTT.

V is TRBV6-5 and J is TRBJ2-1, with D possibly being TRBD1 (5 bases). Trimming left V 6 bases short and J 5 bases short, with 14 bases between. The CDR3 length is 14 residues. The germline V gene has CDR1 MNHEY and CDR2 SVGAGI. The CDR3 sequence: CASSVKDIHNEQFF. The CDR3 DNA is TGTGCCAGCAGCGTCAAGGACATACACAATGAGCAGTTCTTC.

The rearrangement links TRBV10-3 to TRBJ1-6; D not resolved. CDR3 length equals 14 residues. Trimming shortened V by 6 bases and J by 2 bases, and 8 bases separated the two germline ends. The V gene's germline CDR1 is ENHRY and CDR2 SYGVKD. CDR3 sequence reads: CAISPLAYNSPLHF. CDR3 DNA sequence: TGTGCCATCAGCCCTCTAGCCTATAATTCACCCCTCCACTTT.

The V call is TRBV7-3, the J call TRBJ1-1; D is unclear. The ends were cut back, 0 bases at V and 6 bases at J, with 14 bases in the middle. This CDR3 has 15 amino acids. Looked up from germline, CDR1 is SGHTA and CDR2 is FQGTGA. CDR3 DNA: TGTGCCAGCAGCTTAACAGGAGCACTACACGCTGAAGCTTTCTTT. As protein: CASSLTGALHAEAFF. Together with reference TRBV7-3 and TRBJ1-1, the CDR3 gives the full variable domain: GAGVSQTPSNKVTEKGKYVELRCDPISGHTALYWYRQSLGQGPEFLIYFQGTGAADDSGLPNDRFFAVRPEGSVSTLKIQRTERGDSAVYLCASSLTGALHAEAFFGQGTRLTVV.

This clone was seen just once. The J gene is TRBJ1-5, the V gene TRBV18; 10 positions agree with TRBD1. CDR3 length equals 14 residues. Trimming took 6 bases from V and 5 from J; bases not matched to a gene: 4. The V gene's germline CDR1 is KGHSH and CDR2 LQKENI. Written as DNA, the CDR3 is TGTGCCAGCTCTCCGACAGGGGGCTATCAGCCCCAGCATTTT. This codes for CASSPTGGYQPQHF.